This TCR beta chain comes out of a study of blood T cell repertoires in COVID-19. The overall study: Acute-phase and convalescent COVID-19 samples originated in the United States, Italy and Spain. PBMCs, B-cell-depleted T cells, or T cells provided the cDNA or gDNA that made up the material.

Authors' methods: It was from reference gene primer amplification that nucleated cell counts were estimated. Some clones are missing from TCRdb's copy, which holds only in-frame ones; the method was immunoSEQ multiplex PCR. The DNA gave D and trimming, while V, J and clone size come from that table. Of roughly 150,000 clones listed, over 80% are singletons. As concerns this clone: At one boundary the junction diverges from the germline segment, which might be a read error.

The CDR3 runs to 14 residues. Germline-derived CDR1 and CDR2 are SGDLS and YYNGEE. The chain combines TRBV9 with TRBJ2-2, with 7 nucleotides matching TRBD1. The sample consisted of peripheral blood. This clonotype was sampled from a woman of 80 years or more with active or convalescent COVID-19. For the CDR3, the DNA is TGTGCCAGCGGCGTAGGGGGCGAAACCGGGGAGCTGTTTTTT. This translates into CASGVGGETGELFF.